These 32 T cell receptor beta chains came from one sample sequenced in a study of low-dose radiotherapy and immunotherapy resistance in tumors (dated by TCRdb to 2022 to 2024). Sequencing was carried out with an Illumina MiniSeq. First-strand cDNA was synthesized with Superscript III and a set of TRAV- and TRBV-specific primers, covering both TCRalpha and TCRbeta chains. TCRs were amplified with Phusion for approximately 18 PCR cycles, with a constant-region primer paired with the adapter attached to the V primers. TCRdb reprocessing: public reads trimmed at Q25 with fastp, clones called with MiXCR, in-frame beta chains kept. Entries are consolidated by CDR3 protein sequence, retaining the most common genes and DNA. For this sample the table gives 85,000 to 100,000 distinct CDR3 sequences, of which around 9.2% were detected only once. Together, the top ten hold under 1.1% of the sample. Explained via the paper, the time point label denotes: before trial treatment.

The specimen was PBMCs, collected before treatment. Every receptor here comes from a male donor with prostate cancer.

This clonotype ranks as medium-sized. The chain combines TRBV28 with TRBJ2-1, with D possibly matching TRBD2 (5 bases). This CDR3 comprises 15 residues. Germline loops: CDR1 MDHEN, CDR2 SYDVKM. V was pared by 6 bases and J by 6 bases, with 18 bases between. The CDR3 loop is CASSALREFSNEQFF. The DNA for the CDR3 is TGTGCCAGCAGCGCCCTCCGGGAATTCTCCAATGAGCAGTTCTTC. Filled out from reference TRBV28 and TRBJ2-1, the complete variable domain reads DVKVTQSSRYLVKRTGEKVFLECVQDMDHENMFWYRQDPGLGLRLIYFSYDVKMKEKGDIPEGYSVSREKKERFSLILESASTNQTSMYLCASSALREFSNEQFFGPGTRLTVL.

V is TRBV5-6 and J is TRBJ2-5; no firm D call. Trimming removed 4 bases from V and 1 base from J, with 11 bases in between. The germline V gene has CDR1 SGHDT and CDR2 YYEEEE. The CDR3 runs 14 residues. The CDR3 spells CASSAGGAQETQYF. CDR3 DNA: TGTGCCAGCAGCGCCGGCGGAGCCCAAGAGACCCAGTACTTC.

The chain is built from TRBV7-3 and TRBJ2-1; 9 bases are a match to TRBD2. In germline, CDR1 is SGHTA, CDR2 FQGTGA. The CDR3 consists of 22 residues. Trimming at V came to 4 bases and at J to 0 bases, leaving 22 bases not matched to a gene. CDR3 amino acids: CASSCSSYGSGRTFISYNEQFF. The CDR3 DNA is TGTGCCAGCAGCTGCAGTTCTTATGGTAGCGGGAGAACATTTATCTCCTACAATGAGCAGTTCTTC.

This clonotype was counted ten times or more. V is TRBV7-2 and J is TRBJ2-5; D remains ambiguous. V lost 5 bases, J lost 4 bases, and 11 bases lay in between. CDR1 and CDR2 (germline): SGHTA, FQGNSA. The CDR3 extends over 13 amino acids. CDR3 residues: CASSPQVGETQYF. CDR3 nucleotides: TGTGCCAGCAGCCCCCAGGTGGGAGAGACCCAGTACTTC. Full variable domain (missing parts from reference TRBV7-2 and TRBJ2-5): GAGVSQSPSNKVTEKGKDVELRCDPISGHTALYWYRQSLGQGLEFLIYFQGNSAPDKSGLPSDRFSAERTGGSVSTLTIQRTQQEDSAVYLCASSPQVGETQYFGPGTRLLVL.

The V gene is TRBV28, the J gene TRBJ2-1; 8 nucleotides match TRBD2. CDR1 and CDR2 from the germline V gene are MDHEN and SYDVKM. The junction had 11 bases not matched to a gene; V was cut back by 9 bases and J by 4 bases. There are 15 residues in the CDR3. The DNA of the CDR3 is TGTGCCAGACCTCAGGCCCGGGAGGGATACAATGAGCAGTTCTTC. Residues: CARPQAREGYNEQFF.

This clonotype was observed many times. This chain joins TRBV12-5 and TRBJ2-2, with D possibly called TRBD1 or TRBD2 (5 bases each). The ends were cut back, 5 bases at V and 0 bases at J, with 16 bases in the middle. This CDR3 spans 17 amino acids. Per germline, CDR1 LGHNT and CDR2 FRNRAP. The CDR3 DNA is TGTGCTAGTGGTGTTTTGGGGCTAGCCGCGAACACCGGGGAGCTGTTTTTT. Amino acids: CASGVLGLAANTGELFF.

The rearrangement uses TRBV27 and TRBJ1-1; D uncertain. The CDR3 extends over 13 amino acids. V was pared by 3 bases and J by 8 bases, with 13 bases between. Germline values: CDR1 MNHEY, CDR2 SMNVEV (reference sequence). CDR3 sequence (DNA): TGTGCCAGCAGTTTTCGCGGCAGCGGGGAAGCTTTCTTT. Its protein is CASSFRGSGEAFF.

This clonotype was found many times. V and J are TRBV11-1 and TRBJ2-6; D remains unclear. Looked up from germline, CDR1 is SGHAT and CDR2 is FQDESV (reference sequence). This CDR3 is built from 16 residues. V gave up 1 base and J gave up 0 bases, with 7 bases separating them. The CDR3 here is CASSLEGSSGANVLTF. The CDR3 DNA reads TGTGCCAGCAGCTTAGAGGGCAGCTCTGGGGCCAACGTCCTGACTTTC.

In this sample, this clonotype turned up many times. The gene calls are TRBV30 and TRBJ2-1; D possibly uses TRBD1 or TRBD2 (5 bases each). Germline values: CDR1 GTSNPN, CDR2 SVGIG (reference sequence). Trimming removed 2 bases at V and 8 bases at J, with 13 bases between. CDR3 length equals 13 residues. CDR3: CAWSRGAVDEQFF. The CDR3 nucleotides read TGTGCCTGGAGTAGAGGGGCGGTCGATGAGCAGTTCTTC.

This clonotype was recorded at least ten times. The chain recombines TRBV10-3 with TRBJ1-5, with D maybe TRBD1 (5 bases). The CDR3 sequence is 15 residues long. CDR1 and CDR2 (germline): ENHRY, SYGVKD. V was shortened by 2 bases and J by 7 bases, with 15 bases between the two germline ends. CDR3 in amino acids: CAISEDLQGRQPQHF. The CDR3 DNA reads TGTGCCATCAGTGAGGACCTTCAGGGACGACAGCCCCAGCATTTT.

This clonotype appeared many times. This rearrangement joins TRBV6-1 to TRBJ2-7; no definite D call. The length of the CDR3 is 14 residues. Per germline, CDR1 MNHNS and CDR2 SASEGT. The germline V and J ends were trimmed by 5 bases and 5 bases, with 16 bases remaining between them. CDR3 sequence reads: CASSSDGNLHEQYF. The CDR3 coding sequence is TGTGCCAGCAGTTCCGACGGAAACCTTCACGAGCAGTACTTC.

This clonotype has ten or more counts. The chain has TRBV7-2 and TRBJ2-7; 9 bases are shared with TRBD1. CDR1 SGHTA and CDR2 FQGNSA come from the germline V gene. V was clipped by 5 bases and J by 3 bases; unmatched bases: 8. The CDR3 length is 15 residues. CDR3: CASSGPGQGFYEQYF. CDR3 DNA sequence: TGTGCCAGCAGCGGTCCGGGACAGGGATTCTACGAGCAGTACTTC.

Notes on this clonotype: A far bigger clonotype differs at one base, so this is likely a read error. V is TRBV18 and J is TRBJ2-1; D is unclear. The germline V gene encodes CDR1 KGHSH and CDR2 LQKENI. CDR3 length: 12 amino acids. The V and J ends lost 2 bases and 10 bases respectively, with 9 bases between them. This chain's CDR3 is CASSPNLYEQFF. In nucleotides, the CDR3 is TGTGCCAGCTCACCAAACCTATACGAGCAGTTCTTC.

In its sample, this clonotype was seen a few times. The chain is built from TRBV7-9 and TRBJ2-7; 9 bases are a match to TRBD1. CDR3 length equals 16 residues. CDR1 is SEHNR, CDR2 FQNEAQ, per germline (reference sequence). After removal of 3 bases from V and 5 bases from J, the junction contained 11 bases not matched to a gene. CDR3: CASSLLPGQGSHEQYF. CDR3 DNA sequence: TGTGCCAGCAGCTTGTTACCGGGACAGGGAAGCCACGAGCAGTACTTC.

This clonotype was detected many times. CDR3 nucleotides: TGCAGCACTAACAGGGATTTGAGCAATCAGCCCCAGCATTTT. Its translation is CSTNRDLSNQPQHF. The V call is TRBV20-1, the J call TRBJ1-5; D may be TRBD1 (6 bases). The length of the CDR3 is 14 residues. CDR1 and CDR2 from the germline V gene are DFQATT and SNEGSKA (reference sequence).

This clonotype was seen many times. The rearrangement links TRBV7-9 to TRBJ2-1; weak D call: TRBD1 (6 bases). V lost 6 bases to trimming and J lost 14 bases, with 26 bases between them. Per the germline V gene, CDR1 is SEHNR and CDR2 is FQNEAQ (reference sequence). This CDR3 contains 15 residues. CDR3 protein: CASSPDSLRGMKKFF. The CDR3 DNA reads TGTGCCAGCAGTCCCGACAGTTTGAGGGGGATGAAAAAGTTCTTC. Supplemented by reference TRBV7-9 and TRBJ2-1, the full variable domain reads DTGVSQNPRHKITKRGQNVTFRCDPISEHNRLYWYRQTLGQGPEFLTYFQNEAQLEKSRLLSDRFSAERPKGSFSTLEIQRTEQGDSAMYLCASSPDSLRGMKKFFGPGTRLTVL.

This clonotype has ten or more counts. V usage is TRBV2 and J usage is TRBJ2-5, with 9 bases lining up with TRBD1. The V segment lost 7 bases and the J segment 5 bases; nucleotides outside the gene matches: 14. The germline V gene encodes CDR1 SNHLY and CDR2 FYNNEI. There are 16 residues in the CDR3. CDR3 nucleotide sequence: TGTGCCAGCACAAGAGACAGGGGGGGGGTCGTTGAGACCCAGTACTTC. Amino acid sequence: CASTRDRGGVVETQYF.

This clonotype was recorded at least ten times. The chain carries TRBV9 and TRBJ1-3; D not certain. The V and J ends lost 0 bases and 0 bases respectively, with 10 bases between them. Germline CDR1 is SGDLS and CDR2 is YYNGEE. The CDR3 extends over 16 amino acids. The CDR3 sequence is CASSVASGFSGNTIYF. The CDR3 nucleotides read TGTGCCAGCAGCGTAGCCTCCGGATTCTCTGGAAACACCATATATTTT.

This clonotype was seen repeatedly, ten times or more. This chain connects TRBV19 to TRBJ1-1, with a tentative D call TRBD1 (6 bases). V shed 4 bases and J shed 0 bases, with 15 bases lying between them. The germline gives CDR1 LNHDA, CDR2 SQIVND (reference sequence). The CDR3 is made up of 16 amino acids. This CDR3 is CASSKDSYGVNTEAFF. CDR3 bases: TGTGCCAGTAGTAAGGACAGCTATGGGGTGAACACTGAAGCTTTCTTT.

A remark on this clonotype: A much more abundant neighbour one base away suggests this may be a read error. V and J are TRBV30 and TRBJ1-1; D gene unclear. Trimming cost V 1 base and J 13 bases, with 19 bases left between them. This CDR3 is built from 13 residues. CDR1 GTSNPN and CDR2 SVGIG come from the germline V gene (reference sequence). CDR3 residues: CAWSGQWIGSVFF. The DNA for the CDR3 is TGTGCCTGGAGTGGGCAATGGATAGGTTCCGTTTTCTTT.

This clonotype was counted ten times or more. J is TRBJ1-1 and V is TRBV6-5; D gene ambiguous. The V end lost 4 bases, the J end lost 1 base, and 7 bases lay between the germline ends. This CDR3 region has 13 residues. Looked up from germline, CDR1 is MNHEY and CDR2 is SVGAGI. CDR3 nucleotides: TGTGCCAGCAGTTTGGGCCGGAACACTGAAGCTTTCTTT. This sequence encodes CASSLGRNTEAFF.

As regards this clonotype: A much bigger clone sits one base away, suggesting this may be a read error. This chain links TRBV30 with TRBJ1-3; D is uncertain. In germline, CDR1 is GTSNPN, CDR2 SVGIG (reference sequence). The CDR3 extends over 13 amino acids. This CDR3 is CAWTSVGGNTMYF. The CDR3 nucleotides are TGTGCCTGGACATCGGTGGGTGGAAACACCATGTATTTT.

This clonotype showed up many times. The rearrangement links TRBV5-4 to TRBJ2-7; possible D gene TRBD1, 5 bases. V lost 2 bases and J 4 bases, leaving 13 bases between the germline ends. The germline CDR1 and CDR2 sequences are SGHNT and YYREEE (reference sequence). This CDR3 has 14 residues. The CDR3 spells CASSLWQGTYEQYF. The CDR3 nucleotides read TGTGCCAGCAGCTTATGGCAGGGTACTTACGAGCAGTACTTC.

This clonotype was seen repeatedly, ten times or more. The chain carries TRBV10-3 and TRBJ2-1, with a weak D call TRBD1 (6 bases). This CDR3 comprises 17 residues. V was trimmed by 3 bases and J by 0 bases, leaving 15 bases between them. CDR1 is ENHRY, CDR2 SYGVKD, per germline. The CDR3 coding sequence is TGTGCCATCAGTGACTGGCAGGGGTCCAACTCCTACAATGAGCAGTTCTTC. It specifies CAISDWQGSNSYNEQFF.

This clonotype has at least ten counts. The chain employs TRBV4-3 and TRBJ2-7; 7 bases fit TRBD2. Germline V gene sequence: CDR1 LGHNA, CDR2 YSLEER. There are 15 residues in the CDR3. The V and J ends lost 1 base and 4 bases, in that order; junction bases with no gene match: 7. CDR3 loop: CASSQAPGGSYEQYF. The CDR3 DNA reads TGCGCCAGCAGCCAAGCCCCAGGCGGGAGTTACGAGCAGTACTTC.

This clonotype was counted many times. The chain carries TRBV28 and TRBJ2-4, with TRBD1 identical over 10 bases. Germline V CDR1 and CDR2: MDHEN, SYDVKM. V dropped 6 bases and J dropped 4; count of bases not matched to a gene: 9. The CDR3 length is 16 residues. This CDR3 reads CASSPSGGQGKNIQYF. The CDR3, as DNA: TGTGCCAGCAGCCCCTCCGGGGGACAGGGGAAAAACATTCAGTACTTC.

This clonotype was recorded many times. This sequence joins TRBV27 and TRBJ2-3; D gene uncertain. Trimming pared 5 bases from V and 2 bases from J, leaving 8 bases between. The germline gives CDR1 MNHEY, CDR2 SMNVEV (reference sequence). The CDR3 has 13 amino acids. CDR3 loop: CASSPIFTDTQYF. As DNA, the CDR3 is TGTGCCAGCAGTCCGATATTCACAGATACGCAGTATTTT.

This clonotype came up many times. This chain connects TRBV7-9 to TRBJ2-3; a possible D gene is TRBD1 (5 bases). The V and J ends lost 5 bases and 1 base respectively, with 13 bases between them. The CDR3 covers 15 residues. Germline V gives CDR1 SEHNR, CDR2 FQNEAQ (reference sequence). CDR3 DNA: TGTGCCAGCAGCCCCGGTGGGGCCGGCACAGATACGCAGTATTTT. Amino acids: CASSPGGAGTDTQYF.

This clonotype was detected ten times or more. This rearrangement joins TRBV20-1 to TRBJ2-1; perhaps D is TRBD1 or TRBD2 (5 bases each). Deletions cut 0 bases from V and 7 bases from J, with 10 bases between. Germline values: CDR1 DFQATT, CDR2 SNEGSKA (reference sequence). The CDR3 consists of 13 residues. CDR3 sequence (DNA): TGCAGTGCTAGAGATTCGAGGGGAAATGAGCAGTTCTTC. Protein: CSARDSRGNEQFF.

This clonotype was found many times. The rearrangement joins TRBV27 to TRBJ2-7; D perhaps matches TRBD1 (6 bases). Looked up from germline, CDR1 is MNHEY and CDR2 is SMNVEV (reference sequence). V gave up 6 bases and J gave up 5 bases, with 20 bases separating them. CDR3 length equals 15 residues. CDR3 in amino acids: CASRGQGRGFDEQYF. CDR3 DNA sequence: TGTGCCAGCAGGGGGCAAGGTAGGGGGTTTGACGAGCAGTACTTC.

This clonotype has at least ten counts. This sequence joins TRBV18 and TRBJ2-1; 7 bases fit TRBD2. Germline CDR1 reads KGHSH; CDR2 reads LQKENI. The CDR3 is 17 residues long. Losses at the gene ends were 3 bases for V and 0 bases for J; bases not matched to a gene: 8. DNA for the CDR3: TGTGCCAGCTCACCCCGGGGAGGGGAGCTCTCCTACAATGAGCAGTTCTTC. It specifies CASSPRGGELSYNEQFF.

The chain uses TRBV16 and TRBJ1-2; TRBD1 is a possible D gene (5 bases). Germline CDR1 reads KGHSY; CDR2 reads FQNENV. The V end lost 5 bases, the J end lost 8 bases, and 15 bases lay between the germline ends. The CDR3 is 13 residues long. The CDR3 spells CASSMRGRQGYTF. The CDR3 DNA reads TGTGCCAGCAGCATGAGGGGTCGGCAAGGCTACACCTTC.